Listed here is a single T cell receptor (beta chain). The data stem from a study of blood T cell repertoires in COVID-19. Study information: PBMCs, B-cell-depleted T cells, or T cells were the source of the cDNA or gDNA that made up the material.

The length of the CDR3 is 14 residues. J lost 6 bases, V lost 5 bases, and 7 bases had no gene match. Germline CDR1 is WSHSY and CDR2 is SAAADI. Per the original methods: Reference gene primer amplification yielded estimated nucleated cell counts. Libraries were prepared by immunoSEQ multiplex PCR; TCRdb keeps only in-frame clonotypes and omits some of them. The V and J calls and clone size are taken from that table; D and trimming were inferred from the DNA. The table shows fewer than 250,000 clones, with roughly 86% occurring only once. The material sequenced was peripheral blood. The receptor's source is a woman in her 40s with acute or convalescent COVID-19. This chain connects TRBV10-2 to TRBJ1-2; TRBD1 matches 9 bases. In DNA form, the CDR3 reads TGCGCCAGCAGTCGGGACAGGGTAACGGATGGCTACACCTTC. This sequence encodes CASSRDRVTDGYTF.